A selection of T cell receptor beta chains follows, all from one sample in a study of cytomegalovirus exposure and HLA in healthy donors. The method was immunoSEQ multiplex PCR; TCRdb's version includes in-frame clones alone and lacks a portion of them. The table includes 150,000 to 200,000 clones, around 90% detected once. The sample comprised PBMCs. The receptor set was obtained from a woman between 18 and 29 years old in good health and CMV-seronegative. Both conserved end residues are part of each CDR3. The order of the fields is clone size, V gene, J gene, D gene, CDR3 protein, CDR3 DNA. The D gene is left open where the match is weak. Clone size is not always given. Where it is, it says once, few, many or a class for expanded clones.

clone_size: .
v_call: TRBV5-1
j_call: TRBJ2-1
d_call: .
cdr3_aa: CASSSRGGSYNEQFF
cdr3_nt: TGCGCCAGCAGCTCCCGAGGGGGCTCCTACAATGAGCAGTTCTTC

clone_size: few
v_call: TRBV7-2
j_call: TRBJ1-1
d_call: .
cdr3_aa: CASSFVGRDTEAFF
cdr3_nt: TGTGCCAGCAGCTTCGTTGGGAGGGACACTGAAGCTTTCTTT

clone_size: .
v_call: TRBV9
j_call: TRBJ1-1
d_call: TRBD1
cdr3_aa: CASSSTGGFMNTEAFF
cdr3_nt: TGTGCCAGCAGCAGTACAGGGGGATTCATGAACACTGAAGCTTTCTTT

clone_size: few
v_call: TRBV5-5
j_call: TRBJ1-6
d_call: TRBD1
cdr3_aa: CASSSNRGPRSPLHF
cdr3_nt: TGTGCCAGCAGCTCCAACAGGGGGCCACGGTCACCCCTCCACTTT

clone_size: .
v_call: TRBV30
j_call: TRBJ1-4
d_call: TRBD1
cdr3_aa: CACTQGVNEKLFF
cdr3_nt: TGTGCCTGCACACAGGGGGTTAATGAAAAACTGTTTTTT

clone_size: .
v_call: TRBV23-1
j_call: TRBJ1-5
d_call: .
cdr3_aa: CASSQFRREGIGNQPQHF
cdr3_nt: TGCGCCAGCAGTCAATTTAGGAGGGAGGGAATCGGCAATCAGCCCCAGCATTTT

clone_size: .
v_call: TRBV6-5
j_call: TRBJ1-2
d_call: .
cdr3_aa: CASKVRSGQNYGYTF
cdr3_nt: TGTGCCAGCAAGGTCCGTTCCGGACAGAACTATGGCTACACCTTC

clone_size: .
v_call: TRBV30
j_call: TRBJ1-2
d_call: TRBD1
cdr3_aa: CAWSRDRANYGYTF
cdr3_nt: TGTGCCTGGAGCCGGGACAGGGCAAACTATGGCTACACCTTC

clone_size: .
v_call: TRBV10-3
j_call: TRBJ1-2
d_call: TRBD1
cdr3_aa: CAISASDRISYGYTF
cdr3_nt: TGTGCCATCAGTGCGTCGGACAGGATATCCTATGGCTACACCTTC

clone_size: .
v_call: TRBV27
j_call: TRBJ1-1
d_call: .
cdr3_aa: CASRGWANRGKDTEAFF
cdr3_nt: TGTGCCAGCAGAGGGTGGGCAAATCGGGGAAAGGACACTGAAGCTTTCTTT

clone_size: .
v_call: TRBV19
j_call: TRBJ2-1
d_call: TRBD1
cdr3_aa: CASSMRTGVSSYNEQFF
cdr3_nt: TGTGCCAGTAGTATGCGGACAGGGGTTAGCTCCTACAATGAGCAGTTCTTC

clone_size: .
v_call: TRBV25-1
j_call: TRBJ2-7
d_call: TRBD2
cdr3_aa: CASRTGLAESYEQYF
cdr3_nt: TGTGCCAGCAGGACCGGACTAGCGGAGAGCTACGAGCAGTACTTC

clone_size: .
v_call: TRBV5-1
j_call: TRBJ2-1
d_call: .
cdr3_aa: CASSPPGGHNEQFF
cdr3_nt: TGCGCCAGCAGTCCCCCGGGTGGTCACAATGAGCAGTTCTTC

clone_size: few
v_call: TRBV4-1
j_call: TRBJ1-1
d_call: .
cdr3_aa: CASSQVGTYTEAFF
cdr3_nt: TGCGCCAGCAGCCAAGTGGGCACCTACACTGAAGCTTTCTTT

clone_size: .
v_call: TRBV10-3
j_call: TRBJ2-7
d_call: TRBD1
cdr3_aa: CAIKTGGQSYEQYF
cdr3_nt: TGTGCCATCAAGACAGGGGGGCAATCCTACGAGCAGTACTTC

clone_size: .
v_call: TRBV7-7
j_call: TRBJ2-3
d_call: TRBD2
cdr3_aa: CASSLGLAVTDTQYF
cdr3_nt: TGTGCTAGCAGCCTGGGACTAGCGGTCACAGATACGCAGTATTTT

clone_size: few
v_call: TRBV6-1
j_call: TRBJ2-2
d_call: TRBD1
cdr3_aa: CASRGTGGSGELFF
cdr3_nt: TGTGCCAGCAGGGGGACAGGGGGCTCCGGGGAGCTGTTTTTT

clone_size: few
v_call: TRBV10-2
j_call: TRBJ2-1
d_call: TRBD2
cdr3_aa: CASSGTSGIYNEQFF
cdr3_nt: TGCGCCAGCAGTGGGACTAGCGGGATTTACAATGAGCAGTTCTTC

clone_size: .
v_call: TRBV6-1
j_call: TRBJ1-5
d_call: .
cdr3_aa: CASGPEGNQPQHF
cdr3_nt: TGTGCCTCAGGGCCAGAGGGCAATCAGCCCCAGCATTTT

clone_size: .
v_call: TRBV21-1
j_call: TRBJ1-4
d_call: .
cdr3_aa: CASSLWTGWSEKLFF
cdr3_nt: TGTGCCAGCAGCTTATGGACAGGGTGGTCTGAAAAACTGTTTTTT

clone_size: .
v_call: TRBV21-1
j_call: TRBJ2-2
d_call: .
cdr3_aa: CASSKFSITGTGDTGELFF
cdr3_nt: TGTGCCAGCAGCAAATTCTCGATCACCGGGACAGGGGATACCGGGGAGCTGTTTTTT

clone_size: once
v_call: TRBV7-9
j_call: TRBJ1-3
d_call: .
cdr3_aa: CASSLVPGGNTIYF
cdr3_nt: TGTGCCAGCAGCTTAGTGCCAGGAGGAAACACCATATATTTT

clone_size: few
v_call: TRBV5-1
j_call: TRBJ1-2
d_call: .
cdr3_aa: CASSPWDNPEHYGYTF
cdr3_nt: TGCGCCAGCAGCCCCTGGGACAACCCGGAGCACTATGGCTACACCTTC

clone_size: .
v_call: TRBV11-2
j_call: TRBJ2-3
d_call: .
cdr3_aa: CASSLWGRLSNTDTQYF
cdr3_nt: TGTGCCAGCAGCTTATGGGGGCGGCTCTCAAACACAGATACGCAGTATTTT

clone_size: .
v_call: TRBV7-8
j_call: TRBJ2-7
d_call: TRBD2
cdr3_aa: CASSPASGAGDEQYF
cdr3_nt: TGTGCCAGCAGCCCCGCTAGCGGGGCAGGGGACGAGCAGTACTTC

clone_size: .
v_call: TRBV20-1
j_call: TRBJ2-7
d_call: .
cdr3_aa: CSAPSSYEQYF
cdr3_nt: TGCAGTGCCCCCAGCTCCTACGAGCAGTACTTC

clone_size: .
v_call: TRBV5-6
j_call: TRBJ2-5
d_call: .
cdr3_aa: CASSREETQYF
cdr3_nt: TGTGCCAGCAGCCGAGAGGAGACCCAGTACTTC

clone_size: .
v_call: TRBV4-1
j_call: TRBJ1-3
d_call: .
cdr3_aa: CASSQPGTTGNTIYF
cdr3_nt: TGCGCCAGCAGCCAGCCGGGGACAACTGGAAACACCATATATTTT

clone_size: .
v_call: TRBV6-1
j_call: TRBJ2-7
d_call: .
cdr3_aa: CATRFGSYGSYEQYF
cdr3_nt: TGTGCCACCCGTTTCGGGAGCTACGGCTCCTACGAGCAGTACTTC

clone_size: once
v_call: TRBV6-1
j_call: TRBJ1-2
d_call: .
cdr3_aa: CASSGQQLSNYGYTF
cdr3_nt: TGTGCCAGCAGTGGTCAACAGCTATCTAACTATGGCTACACCTTC

clone_size: .
v_call: TRBV5-6
j_call: TRBJ2-1
d_call: TRBD2
cdr3_aa: CASSWASGSSYNEQFF
cdr3_nt: TGTGCCAGCAGCTGGGCTAGCGGGAGCTCCTACAATGAGCAGTTCTTC

clone_size: once
v_call: TRBV7-3
j_call: TRBJ2-2
d_call: .
cdr3_aa: CASSQLRAENTGELFF
cdr3_nt: TGTGCCAGCAGCCAACTGAGGGCGGAAAACACCGGGGAGCTGTTTTTT

clone_size: .
v_call: TRBV6-5
j_call: TRBJ2-6
d_call: .
cdr3_aa: CASSYQTGSGANVLTF
cdr3_nt: TGTGCCAGCAGTTACCAGACAGGCTCTGGGGCCAACGTCCTGACTTTC

clone_size: .
v_call: TRBV30
j_call: TRBJ2-1
d_call: .
cdr3_aa: CAWSVAVYNEQFF
cdr3_nt: TGTGCCTGGAGTGTGGCGGTTTACAATGAGCAGTTCTTC

clone_size: .
v_call: TRBV4-1
j_call: TRBJ2-3
d_call: TRBD2
cdr3_aa: CASSQEAASGGATDTQYF
cdr3_nt: TGCGCCAGCAGCCAAGAGGCGGCTAGCGGGGGCGCGACAGATACGCAGTATTTT

clone_size: .
v_call: TRBV7-9
j_call: TRBJ2-7
d_call: .
cdr3_aa: CASSFYTGHEQYF
cdr3_nt: TGTGCCAGCAGCTTTTATACGGGTCACGAGCAGTACTTC

clone_size: once
v_call: TRBV6-1
j_call: TRBJ2-1
d_call: TRBD2
cdr3_aa: CASSEGLAGVLYNEQFF
cdr3_nt: TGTGCCAGCAGTGAAGGCCTAGCGGGAGTATTATACAATGAGCAGTTCTTC

clone_size: .
v_call: TRBV7-7
j_call: TRBJ2-6
d_call: .
cdr3_aa: CASSRTFGRANVLTF
cdr3_nt: TGTGCTAGCAGCCGGACATTCGGTAGGGCCAACGTCCTGACTTTC

clone_size: .
v_call: TRBV5-1
j_call: TRBJ1-1
d_call: TRBD1
cdr3_aa: CASSPDQGVRTEAFF
cdr3_nt: TGCGCCAGCAGCCCTGACCAGGGGGTTAGAACTGAAGCTTTCTTT

clone_size: .
v_call: TRBV7-8
j_call: TRBJ1-4
d_call: .
cdr3_aa: CASSFMRGRELFF
cdr3_nt: TGTGCCAGCAGCTTCATGCGGGGGCGAGAACTGTTTTTT

clone_size: .
v_call: TRBV6-1
j_call: TRBJ1-2
d_call: .
cdr3_aa: CASSPGGAYGYTF
cdr3_nt: TGTGCCAGCAGTCCCGGGGGGGCTTATGGCTACACCTTC

clone_size: .
v_call: TRBV2
j_call: TRBJ1-2
d_call: .
cdr3_aa: CASSERNYGYTF
cdr3_nt: TGTGCCAGCAGTGAGCGCAACTATGGCTACACCTTC

clone_size: .
v_call: TRBV5-4
j_call: TRBJ1-2
d_call: TRBD1
cdr3_aa: CASSSGAGGAYGYTF
cdr3_nt: TGTGCCAGCAGCTCTGGGGCAGGGGGCGCCTATGGCTACACCTTC

clone_size: .
v_call: TRBV27
j_call: TRBJ1-5
d_call: TRBD1
cdr3_aa: CASSWQGGRDQPQHF
cdr3_nt: TGTGCCAGCAGTTGGCAGGGGGGTAGGGATCAGCCCCAGCATTTT

clone_size: .
v_call: TRBV10-3
j_call: TRBJ2-1
d_call: .
cdr3_aa: CAISEQGGEFF
cdr3_nt: TGTGCCATCAGTGAACAGGGTGGGGAGTTCTTC

clone_size: .
v_call: TRBV10-1
j_call: TRBJ2-2
d_call: .
cdr3_aa: CASPLTANTGELFF
cdr3_nt: TGCGCCAGTCCCCTGACAGCCAACACCGGGGAGCTGTTTTTT

clone_size: few
v_call: TRBV7-7
j_call: TRBJ2-7
d_call: TRBD1
cdr3_aa: CASSLEQDRGIIYEQYF
cdr3_nt: TGTGCTAGCAGCTTAGAACAGGACAGGGGGATTATTTACGAGCAGTACTTC

clone_size: .
v_call: TRBV27
j_call: TRBJ1-2
d_call: .
cdr3_aa: CASSFLTGGAGGYTF
cdr3_nt: TGTGCCAGCAGTTTCCTGACCGGGGGAGCTGGTGGCTACACCTTC

clone_size: .
v_call: TRBV19
j_call: TRBJ2-7
d_call: .
cdr3_aa: CASSMASGAYEQYF
cdr3_nt: TGTGCCAGTAGTATGGCCAGCGGAGCCTACGAGCAGTACTTC

clone_size: .
v_call: TRBV6-1
j_call: TRBJ1-2
d_call: .
cdr3_aa: CASSDWAAYGYTF
cdr3_nt: TGTGCCAGCAGTGATTGGGCAGCCTATGGCTACACCTTC

clone_size: once
v_call: TRBV27
j_call: TRBJ2-5
d_call: TRBD2
cdr3_aa: CASSLKPGLAHLGGGETQYF
cdr3_nt: TGTGCCAGCAGTCTCAAGCCGGGACTAGCTCACTTAGGGGGAGGGGAGACCCAGTACTTC

clone_size: .
v_call: TRBV7-8
j_call: TRBJ2-7
d_call: .
cdr3_aa: CASSLDLALPEQYF
cdr3_nt: TGTGCCAGCAGCTTAGATCTAGCGCTTCCCGAGCAGTACTTC

clone_size: .
v_call: TRBV6-5
j_call: TRBJ1-4
d_call: TRBD1
cdr3_aa: CASSVGQGNEKLFF
cdr3_nt: TGTGCCAGCAGCGTGGGACAGGGGAATGAAAAACTGTTTTTT

clone_size: .
v_call: TRBV19
j_call: TRBJ1-2
d_call: .
cdr3_aa: CASRLRTAYGYTF
cdr3_nt: TGTGCCAGTAGATTGAGGACAGCCTATGGCTACACCTTC

clone_size: .
v_call: TRBV4-2
j_call: TRBJ1-2
d_call: TRBD1
cdr3_aa: CASSQGTANYGYTF
cdr3_nt: TGTGCCAGCAGCCAGGGGACAGCTAACTATGGCTACACCTTC

clone_size: .
v_call: TRBV5-4
j_call: TRBJ1-6
d_call: TRBD1
cdr3_aa: CASRSGQDRSYNSPLHF
cdr3_nt: TGTGCCAGCAGGTCGGGACAGGACCGCTCCTATAATTCACCCCTCCACTTT

clone_size: .
v_call: TRBV30
j_call: TRBJ2-7
d_call: TRBD2
cdr3_aa: CAWSVKLGSLAGVSYEQYF
cdr3_nt: TGTGCCTGGAGTGTGAAATTGGGGAGTCTAGCGGGGGTCTCCTACGAGCAGTACTTC